This paragraph covers one T cell receptor (beta chain) sequence. Its antigen is currently unknown. Mismatch with germline at one junction end may stem from a read error. The sample belongs to a study of cytomegalovirus exposure and HLA in healthy donors. Study conclusions and caveats: The classifier, whose performance was assessed in both the original and validation cohorts, reportedly diagnosed cytomegalovirus status with high specificity and sensitivity. It was reported that TCR beta sequences correctly inferred the HLA-A and HLA-B alleles for most subjects.

The PCR had 60 Vbeta and 13 Jbeta primers. TCRdb's copy holds only in-frame clones and misses some; the assay was immunoSEQ multiplex PCR. The sample has around 130,000 clones; 82% are singletons. This CDR3 is 13 amino acids long. Germline CDR1 is SGHRS and CDR2 is YFSETQ. This chain uses TRBV5-1 with TRBJ1-1; 7 nucleotides agree with TRBD1. Material for sequencing was PBMCs. The sequence derives from a woman aged 18-29 years in good health and CMV-seronegative. The CDR3 spells CANSINRGQEAFF. CDR3 in DNA: TGCGCCAACAGCATTAACAGGGGTCAAGAAGCTTTCTTT.